This record concerns one T cell receptor beta chain sequence. This CDR3 is built from 17 residues. The germline V gene encodes CDR1 SGHTA and CDR2 FQGNSA. Trimming cost V 3 bases and J 6 bases; bases outside gene matches: 12. TCRdb recomputed calls from the RT-PCR reads with MiXCR, one row per CDR3 protein. The data show 150,000 to 200,000 distinct CDR3 sequences, approximately 41% seen once. This record belongs to a study of patients and donors after allogeneic stem cell transplantation. The rearrangement links TRBV7-2 to TRBJ2-1, with 9 bases lining up with TRBD2. The sequencing input was blood, either unsorted or a sorted T cell fraction (not recorded which). The TCR originated in a human donor who was either an allogeneic HSCT recipient or a stem cell or donor lymphocyte infusion donor (not recorded which). It is not recorded whose cells these are; they may come from a transplant donor. CDR3 in DNA: TGTGCCAGCAGCTTCCCAACTTTAGCGGGAGACCCCAATGAGCAGTTCTTC. Translated, it gives CASSFPTLAGDPNEQFF.